This T cell receptor beta chain was recovered during a study of regulatory T cells in long-lasting Graves disease. Broader study findings: What was studied was peripheral blood only, and not thyroid tissue.

Worth noting for this clonotype: The antigen is undetermined. A much larger clonotype is one base distant, so this may be a read error.

Arm-PCR of CDR3 regions and iRepertoire HTBI primers were used to build TCR beta libraries. TCRdb called the multiplex PCR reads again in MiXCR, with one record for every CDR3 protein. Among under 400,000 distinct CDR3 sequences, over 15% were seen once, and the ten largest hold approximately 30%. Time point of the sample: newly diagnosed GD, antithyroid drugs for less than 3 months. Isolated PBMC RNA provided the starting material for the TCR library. Germline V gene sequence: CDR1 SEHNR, CDR2 FQNEAQ (reference sequence). This CDR3 region has 11 residues. The V end lost 1 base, the J end lost 10 bases, and 5 bases lay between the germline ends. These sequences were also reported in another study, on T cells in Graves' hyperthyroidism and ophthalmopathy. That study adds: Most thyroid clonotypes expanded above 0.001 were also detected in blood. Separation of ophthalmopathy from stable hyperthyroidism was achieved by a 13 V-J model.

The sequence was collected from a man aged 35-49 years with Graves disease. V usage is TRBV7-9 and J usage is TRBJ2-1; D not resolved. Source: peripheral blood mononuclear cells (PBMCs), taken at new diagnosis, from a patient treated with antithyroid drugs. CDR3 bases: TGTGCCAGCAGCTTAGGGTTCGAGCAGTTCTTC. It encodes CASSLGFEQFF.